This entry lists 25 T cell receptor beta chains sequenced from one sample in a study of PD-1 blockade in classical Hodgkin lymphoma (TCRdb year 2020). The time point label, read with the paper, signifies: newly diagnosed, previously untreated cHL patient sample. Using a Miltenyi CD4+ T cell isolation kit, CD4+ T cells were purified from thawed PBMCs through magnetic negative selection. The library came from the immunoSEQ multiplex PCR assay. As stored in TCRdb, this immuneACCESS dataset retains in-frame rearrangements with V and J assigned. A fraction of the clones does not appear; measured against another copy, unresolved V genes explain less than half of the discrepancy, and the remainder lacks a known reason. Present in this sample are about 25,000 clones, more than 80% of which were seen just once. The ten largest account for around 0.53% of the sample. Sample: CD4+ T cells from blood. Every receptor here comes from a human donor with classical Hodgkin lymphoma.

The chain links TRBV5-1 to TRBJ2-1; 8 bases are a match to TRBD1. The length of the CDR3 is 16 residues. V shed 4 bases, J shed 0 bases, and the junction held 6 bases outside the gene matches. Germline assignment: CDR1 SGHRS and CDR2 YFSETQ. The CDR3 region has the DNA TGCGCCAGCAGCACAAGGACAGGGAGCTCCTACAATGAGCAGTTCTTC. Amino acid sequence: CASSTRTGSSYNEQFF.

This sequence joins TRBV7-8 and TRBJ2-5; TRBD2 matches 11 bases. V lost 5 bases to trimming and J lost 3 bases; unmatched junction nucleotides: 5. Per germline, CDR1 SGHVS and CDR2 FQNEAQ. This CDR3 has 15 residues. The CDR3 here is CASSALTSGEETQYF. Here the CDR3 DNA reads TGTGCCAGCAGCGCCCTGACTAGCGGGGAAGAGACCCAGTACTTC.

This clone was counted only a few times. The chain carries TRBV18 and TRBJ1-2, with a weak D call TRBD1 (5 bases). Germline assignment: CDR1 KGHSH and CDR2 LQKENI. The CDR3 extends over 14 amino acids. V lost 4 bases and J 5 bases, leaving 14 bases between the germline ends. The CDR3 spells CASSHLDKSYGYTF. The DNA for the CDR3 is TGTGCCAGCTCACATTTGGACAAGTCATATGGCTACACCTTC.

The chain has TRBV19 and TRBJ2-5; a weak D match, TRBD1 (6 bases). This CDR3 region has 16 residues. Trimming removed 5 bases from V and 5 bases from J, with 21 bases in between. In germline, CDR1 is LNHDA, CDR2 SQIVND (reference sequence). The CDR3 region has the DNA TGTGCCAGTAGTCCAAGAGGGCAGTCTCAGGGGGAGACCCAGTACTTC. This encodes CASSPRGQSQGETQYF.

This clone was seen more than once but under ten times. The V call is TRBV7-8, the J call TRBJ1-6; D possibly corresponds to TRBD1 (5 bases). Trimming pared 0 bases from V and 9 bases from J, leaving 15 bases between. The CDR3 totals 16 residues. Germline V gene sequence: CDR1 SGHVS, CDR2 FQNEAQ. The CDR3 region is CASSLAGVLGASPLHF. The CDR3, as DNA: TGTGCCAGCAGCTTAGCGGGGGTCCTTGGGGCTTCACCCCTCCACTTT.

The rearrangement links TRBV19 to TRBJ1-2; D possibly corresponds to TRBD1 (6 bases). The germline V and J ends were trimmed by 6 bases and 7 bases, with 18 bases remaining between them. The CDR3 is 14 residues long. The V gene's germline CDR1 is LNHDA and CDR2 SQIVND (reference sequence). CDR3 region: CASSEAGTTIGYTF. The CDR3 DNA follows: TGTGCCAGTAGCGAAGCCGGGACAACTATTGGCTACACCTTC.

The chain couples TRBV18 to TRBJ1-1; tentative D call: TRBD1 (5 bases). The germline V gene encodes CDR1 KGHSH and CDR2 LQKENI. CDR3 length: 17 residues. V was shortened by 6 bases and J by 0 bases, with 20 bases between the two germline ends. CDR3 nucleotides: TGTGCCAGCTCCCCTTTCGGGGCCCGAGTCCTGAACACTGAAGCTTTCTTT. As protein: CASSPFGARVLNTEAFF.

The V call is TRBV28, the J call TRBJ1-4; unclear D gene. This CDR3 has 14 residues. CDR1 and CDR2 (germline): MDHEN, SYDVKM. The germline V and J ends were trimmed by 3 bases and 0 bases, with 5 bases remaining between them. The CDR3 DNA follows: TGTGCCAGCAGTTTCGAAGCAACTAATGAAAAACTGTTTTTT. As protein: CASSFEATNEKLFF.

The chain carries TRBV10-2 and TRBJ2-1; 9 bases are a match to TRBD1. V lost 4 bases, J lost 9 bases, and 13 bases stayed unmatched. The germline V gene encodes CDR1 WSHSY and CDR2 SAAADI. The CDR3 contains 16 residues. CDR3 coding DNA: TGCGCCAGCAGTGCCGGGACAGGGATTCGATGGGGTGAGCAGTTCTTC. It specifies CASSAGTGIRWGEQFF.

J is TRBJ1-2 and V is TRBV6-6, with 7 nucleotides matching TRBD1. Germline-derived CDR1 and CDR2 are MNHNY and SVGAGI (reference sequence). Unmatched junction bases numbered 6, after V lost 7 bases and J lost 1 base. This CDR3 is 14 amino acids long. The CDR3 coding sequence is TGTGCCAGCAAGACAAGGGGGCGTAACTATGGCTACACCTTC. Translated: CASKTRGRNYGYTF.

About this clone itself: At the DNA level, this CDR3 is encoded by other sequences in the same sample as well. This sequence joins TRBV7-9 and TRBJ2-2, with 9 bases aligning to TRBD1. The V gene's germline CDR1 is SEHNR and CDR2 FQNEAQ (reference sequence). The CDR3 length is 15 residues. V was clipped by 5 bases and J by 1 base; unmatched bases: 2. CDR3 sequence: CASSLGQGNTGELFF. CDR3 DNA sequence: TGTGCCAGCAGCCTGGGACAGGGGAACACCGGGGAGCTGTTTTTT.

The J gene is TRBJ1-2, the V gene TRBV19; D is unclear. V dropped 7 bases and J dropped 2 bases, with 11 bases sitting between them. The CDR3 spans 13 residues. Germline values: CDR1 LNHDA, CDR2 SQIVND (reference sequence). For the CDR3, the DNA is TGTGCCAGTACCCTGGTAGGGAACTATGGCTACACCTTC. As protein: CASTLVGNYGYTF.

This chain uses TRBV6-1 with TRBJ1-1; no clear D gene. Trimming removed 6 bases at V and 5 bases at J, with 16 bases between. The germline CDR1 and CDR2 sequences are MNHNS and SASEGT. This CDR3 spans 14 amino acids. Written as DNA, the CDR3 is TGTGCCAGCAGGGGTACGTGGGTCCGGACTGAAGCTTTCTTT. Translating it yields CASRGTWVRTEAFF.

The chain has TRBV7-9 and TRBJ2-3; 7 positions match TRBD2. CDR3 length: 17 residues. The J segment lost 2 bases and the V segment lost 4 bases, leaving 12 bases of the junction unmatched. Germline assignment: CDR1 SEHNR and CDR2 FQNEAQ (reference sequence). CDR3 loop: CASSSVRTSIPTDTQYF. In DNA, the CDR3 is TGTGCCAGCAGCTCAGTGAGGACTAGTATCCCCACAGATACGCAGTATTTT. The variable domain in full, with the rest retrieved from reference TRBV7-9 and TRBJ2-3, is DTGVSQNPRHKITKRGQNVTFRCDPISEHNRLYWYRQTLGQGPEFLTYFQNEAQLEKSRLLSDRFSAERPKGSFSTLEIQRTEQGDSAMYLCASSSVRTSIPTDTQYFGPGTRLTVL.

CDR3 sequence: CASSRVSGGEAFF. The CDR3 region has the DNA TGTGCCAGCAGCCGAGTAAGCGGAGGGGAGGCTTTCTTT. V gene TRBV11-2 combines with J gene TRBJ1-1; D might be TRBD1 (5 bases). In germline, CDR1 is SGHAT, CDR2 FQNNGV. The CDR3 loop spans 13 amino acids. The ends were cut back, 5 bases at V and 11 bases at J, with 18 bases in the middle.

V gene TRBV7-3 combines with J gene TRBJ1-4; D remains ambiguous. The V gene lost 4 bases and the J gene lost 5 bases, with 23 bases spanning the gap. The CDR3 contains 18 residues. Germline loops: CDR1 SGHTA, CDR2 FQGTGA. CDR3 coding DNA: TGTGCCAGCAGCTCCCACCCGGGCCGAGGGTCACAAAATGAAAAACTGTTTTTT. Residues: CASSSHPGRGSQNEKLFF.

Regarding this clone: Germline is not matched at one junction end, which may reflect a read error. V and J are TRBV25-1 and TRBJ2-3; possibly TRBD2 for D (5 bases). Germline loops: CDR1 MGHDK, CDR2 SYGVNS. The length of the CDR3 is 9 residues. The CDR3 is CASSEYGDF. The CDR3 DNA reads TGTGCCAGCAGTGAATACGGGGATTTT.

The V call is TRBV5-6, the J call TRBJ1-1; 10 bases match TRBD1. Unmatched junction bases numbered 4, after V lost 4 bases and J lost 4 bases. The germline gives CDR1 SGHDT, CDR2 YYEEEE. The CDR3 spans 14 residues. The CDR3 protein is CASSRDRGLTEAFF. The DNA for the CDR3 is TGTGCCAGCAGCCGAGACAGGGGGCTCACTGAAGCTTTCTTT.

The chain combines TRBV10-3 with TRBJ2-5; the match to TRBD1 covers 7 bases. The CDR3 is 14 residues long. With V trimmed by 5 bases and J by 2 bases, 5 bases remained unmatched. Looked up from germline, CDR1 is ENHRY and CDR2 is SYGVKD. CDR3 in DNA: TGTGCCATCAGTAGTTTCAGGGGGCAAGAGACCCAGTACTTC. Residues: CAISSFRGQETQYF.

This clone appeared a single time. The chain has TRBV4-3 and TRBJ2-2; no definite D call. The CDR3 is 17 residues long. Looked up from germline, CDR1 is LGHNA and CDR2 is YSLEER. V was clipped by 0 bases and J by 1 base, with 12 bases between them. The CDR3 sequence: CASSQDFKTENTGELFF. In nucleotides, the CDR3 is TGCGCCAGCAGCCAAGATTTTAAGACGGAGAACACCGGGGAGCTGTTTTTT.

V is TRBV5-1 and J is TRBJ1-3; no clear D. The length of the CDR3 is 15 residues. Germline lookup yields CDR1 SGHRS and CDR2 YFSETQ. V gave up 0 bases and J gave up 0 bases, with 7 bases separating them. The CDR3 bases are TGCGCCAGCAGCTTGGGCAGGAGCTCTGGAAACACCATATATTTT. It codes for CASSLGRSSGNTIYF.

This clone was recorded once. The rearrangement joins TRBV6-6 to TRBJ2-3; D is unclear. The V end lost 5 bases, the J end lost 6 bases, and 6 bases lay between the germline ends. Germline V CDR1 and CDR2: MNHNY, SVGAGI (reference sequence). The CDR3 totals 11 residues. CDR3 bases: TGTGCCAGCAGTCCCCTGGATACGCAGTATTTT. This sequence encodes CASSPLDTQYF.

This sequence joins TRBV9 and TRBJ1-4; D ambiguous. Germline assignment: CDR1 SGDLS and CDR2 YYNGEE. V lost 4 bases to trimming and J lost 3 bases, with 16 bases between them. CDR3 length: 16 residues. In DNA form, the CDR3 reads TGTGCCAGCAGCCCCACCGGGGATCCCTCTAATGAAAAACTGTTTTTT. Protein sequence: CASSPTGDPSNEKLFF.

The V call is TRBV15, the J call TRBJ1-2; D might be TRBD1 (5 bases). V was shortened by 2 bases and J by 7 bases, with 20 bases between the two germline ends. This CDR3 region has 16 residues. Germline CDR1 is LNHNV and CDR2 is YYDKDF (reference sequence). The CDR3 protein is CATSRSTGTPGLGYTF. The CDR3 nucleotides are TGTGCCACCAGCAGATCGACCGGGACCCCTGGGCTTGGCTACACCTTC. Together with reference TRBV15 and TRBJ1-2, the CDR3 gives the full variable domain: DAMVIQNPRYQVTQFGKPVTLSCSQTLNHNVMYWYQQKSSQAPKLLFHYYDKDFNNEADTPDNFQSRRPNTSFCFLDIRSPGLGDTAMYLCATSRSTGTPGLGYTFGSGTRLTVV.

The V call is TRBV10-3, the J call TRBJ2-6; D gene unclear. V was shortened by 10 bases and J by 7 bases, with 17 bases between the two germline ends. This CDR3 has 14 residues. In germline, CDR1 is ENHRY, CDR2 SYGVKD. The CDR3 coding sequence is TGTGCCACCCGGTTAGGAGTAGTTGCCAACGTCCTGACTTTC. Its translation: CATRLGVVANVLTF.